This TCR beta chain is drawn from a study of cytomegalovirus exposure and HLA in healthy donors. The germline V and J ends were trimmed by 2 bases and 4 bases, with 9 bases remaining between them. The CDR3 consists of 13 residues. Germline lookup yields CDR1 SGHTA and CDR2 FQGNSA. PCR primers comprised 60 Vbeta and 13 Jbeta primers. Only in-frame clones appear in the TCRdb table, and some are missing; sequencing was by immunoSEQ multiplex PCR. The table includes about 150,000 clones, about 74% detected once. Sequences were obtained from PBMCs. This sequence was found in a woman between 35 and 50 years old in good health and CMV-seronegative. This chain connects TRBV7-2 to TRBJ2-7, with a tentative D call TRBD2 (5 bases). For the CDR3, the DNA is TGTGCCAGCAGCTTACAGCGGCCTTACGAGCAGTACTTC. This codes for CASSLQRPYEQYF.